This TCR beta chain was captured in a study of cytomegalovirus exposure and HLA in healthy donors. The ends were cut back, 0 bases at V and 6 bases at J, with 15 bases in the middle. The CDR3 covers 15 residues. Germline CDR1 and CDR2: SGHAT and FQNNGV. PCR was performed using 60 Vbeta and 13 Jbeta primers. Assay used: immunoSEQ multiplex PCR; TCRdb lists only in-frame clones, some missing. Of about 160,000 clones listed, about three quarters are singletons. The source is a woman aged 40 to 50 in good health and CMV-seronegative. The V call is TRBV11-2, the J call TRBJ2-7; D is possibly TRBD2 (5 bases). Sequences were obtained from PBMCs. CDR3 DNA sequence: TGTGCCAGCAGCTTAGACTTACTAGGCGGAAGCGAGCAGTACTTC. Translated, it gives CASSLDLLGGSEQYF. The whole variable domain, filled in from reference TRBV11-2 and TRBJ2-7, reads EAGVAQSPRYKIIEKRQSVAFWCNPISGHATLYWYQQILGQGPKLLIQFQNNGVVDDSQLPKDRFSAERLKGVDSTLKIQPAKLEDSAVYLCASSLDLLGGSEQYFGPGTRLTVT.